This record concerns one T cell receptor (beta chain) sequence. The sample belongs to a study of T cell changes during pregnancy in multiple sclerosis. The germline V and J ends were trimmed by 5 bases and 9 bases, with 23 bases remaining between them. Germline V gene data show CDR1 as SGHTA and CDR2 as FQGNSA. The CDR3 is 16 amino acids. The table came from immunoSEQ multiplex PCR; TCRdb's copy has only in-frame clones and leaves some out. Altogether roughly 20,000 clones are present, 80% to 95% being singletons, with the ten largest covering 0.65% to 0.85%. The chain uses TRBV7-2 and TRBJ2-1; D might be TRBD1 (6 bases). The sequenced sample was CD4+ T cells from peripheral blood mononuclear cells, obtained in the third trimester of pregnancy. This receptor was obtained from a female donor with multiple sclerosis, enrolled in a pregnancy study. Here the CDR3 reads CASSEQGPNKNGEQFF. CDR3 DNA: TGTGCCAGCAGCGAACAGGGACCGAACAAGAATGGTGAGCAGTTCTTC.